One sample yielded the 19 T cell receptor beta chains listed below, sequenced in a study of STAT5B mutations in CD4+ large granular lymphocyte leukemia. Sequencing used immunoSEQ multiplex PCR; TCRdb keeps in-frame clones, though not all of them. Of 25,000 to 35,000 clones listed, approximately 91% are singletons. The sequencing sample was made of CD4+ T cells from blood buffy coats. Source of these receptors: a human donor in good health.

V usage is TRBV6-5 and J usage is TRBJ2-7, with TRBD1 identical over 7 bases. Germline trimming cut 0 bases from V and 3 bases from J; bases unmatched to any gene: 2. Germline lookup yields CDR1 MNHEY and CDR2 SVGAGI. The CDR3 length is 14 residues. Here the CDR3 DNA reads TGTGCCAGCAGTTACTCGGGACAGTTCTACGAGCAGTACTTC. This codes for CASSYSGQFYEQYF.

The J gene is TRBJ2-2, the V gene TRBV6-4, with 7 bases fitting TRBD2. Germline CDR1 is MRHNA and CDR2 is SNTAGT. Losses at the gene ends were 8 bases for V and 2 bases for J; bases not matched to a gene: 5. There are 14 residues in the CDR3. The CDR3 reads CASRGTINTGELFF. CDR3 DNA sequence: TGTGCCAGCCGAGGGACTATTAACACCGGGGAGCTGTTTTTT.

The chain is built from TRBV5-1 and TRBJ2-5; D remains unclear. Germline V lookup: CDR1 SGHRS, CDR2 YFSETQ. CDR3 length: 14 residues. V was shortened by 0 bases and J by 5 bases, with 11 bases between the two germline ends. The CDR3, as DNA: TGCGCCAGCAGCTTGGCCTCGGGTGCGGAGACCCAGTACTTC. Protein product: CASSLASGAETQYF.

This chain uses TRBV28 with TRBJ1-5; a weak D match, TRBD1 (6 bases). Trimming stripped 5 bases from V and 1 base from J, with 15 bases between. Germline CDR1 and CDR2: MDHEN and SYDVKM. The CDR3 runs to 16 residues. CDR3 nucleotide sequence: TGTGCCAGCAGTCCCGCCGGGACACCAAGCAATCAGCCCCAGCATTTT. Its translation is CASSPAGTPSNQPQHF.

This clone came up once. The chain is built from TRBV5-1 and TRBJ2-7; maybe TRBD2 (5 bases). Germline CDR1 SGHRS, CDR2 YFSETQ. The CDR3 contains 16 residues. The V and J ends lost 0 bases and 0 bases respectively, with 13 bases between them. The CDR3 DNA is TGCGCCAGCAGCTTGGTTTTCAGCGGCAACTCCTACGAGCAGTACTTC. This encodes CASSLVFSGNSYEQYF.

A word on this clone: Other nucleotide sequences from this sample produce the same CDR3. This sequence joins TRBV7-9 and TRBJ1-3; 7 bases fit TRBD1. CDR1 SEHNR and CDR2 FQNEAQ come from the germline V gene (reference sequence). J lost 0 bases, V lost 5 bases, and 7 bases had no gene match. This CDR3 has 16 amino acids. The DNA of the CDR3 is TGTGCCAGCAGCCTAAGCGGACAGGTCTCTGGAAACACCATATATTTT. Translation gives CASSLSGQVSGNTIYF.

V usage is TRBV28 and J usage is TRBJ2-2; D might be TRBD1 (6 bases). V gave up 5 bases and J gave up 6 bases, with 13 bases separating them. Germline V lookup: CDR1 MDHEN, CDR2 SYDVKM. CDR3 length: 14 residues. CDR3 in amino acids: CASSQQGGAGELFF. The DNA for the CDR3 is TGTGCCAGCAGTCAACAGGGTGGCGCCGGGGAGCTGTTTTTT.

This chain joins TRBV7-6 and TRBJ2-6; 8 bases align to TRBD1. Germline-derived CDR1 and CDR2 are SGHVS and FNYEAQ. J was trimmed by 0 bases and V by 5 bases; bases with no gene match: 15. The CDR3 consists of 20 residues. CDR3 sequence (DNA): TGTGCCAGCAGCCGCCCCAGGGGGCGCGTGGGGAACTCTGGGGCCAACGTCCTGACTTTC. It encodes CASSRPRGRVGNSGANVLTF. The full variable domain, in which reference TRBV7-6 and TRBJ2-6 provide the parts outside the CDR3, is GAGVSQSPRYKVTKRGQDVALRCDPISGHVSLYWYRQALGQGPEFLTYFNYEAQQDKSGLPNDRFSAERPEGSISTLTIQRTEQRDSAMYRCASSRPRGRVGNSGANVLTFGAGSRLTVL.

This chain uses TRBV30 with TRBJ2-1; 11 bases line up with TRBD2. Germline V lookup: CDR1 GTSNPN, CDR2 SVGIG (reference sequence). CDR3 length: 14 amino acids. With 1 base clipped from V and 5 bases from J, the junction kept 1 base outside the gene matches. The CDR3 protein is CAWSAGLADNEQFF. CDR3 bases: TGTGCCTGGAGTGCGGGACTAGCGGACAATGAGCAGTTCTTC.

The chain links TRBV10-3 to TRBJ1-5; 7 bases align to TRBD1. This CDR3 has 14 residues. The V and J ends lost 6 bases and 2 bases, in that order; junction bases with no gene match: 4. Per the germline V gene, CDR1 is ENHRY and CDR2 is SYGVKD. CDR3 sequence reads: CAISHDRGNQPQHF. The CDR3, as DNA: TGTGCCATCAGCCACGACAGGGGCAATCAGCCCCAGCATTTT.

The rearrangement links TRBV5-1 to TRBJ1-6; the D is unclear. From germline, CDR1 is SGHRS and CDR2 YFSETQ. Trimming removed 3 bases from V and 6 bases from J, with 4 bases in between. This CDR3 region has 12 residues. CDR3 sequence (DNA): TGCGCCAGCAGCTCGATTAATTCACCCCTCCACTTT. It codes for CASSSINSPLHF.

The chain is built from TRBV5-8 and TRBJ1-5; D possibly corresponds to TRBD1 (6 bases). Per germline, CDR1 SGHTS and CDR2 YDEGEE. The ends were cut back, 1 base at V and 3 bases at J, with 8 bases in the middle. The CDR3 covers 14 residues. The CDR3 bases are TGTGCCAGCAGCTTGCGGGGGCACAATCAGCCCCAGCATTTT. Translation gives CASSLRGHNQPQHF.

CDR3 region: CASSWTSGNNEQFF. CDR3 nucleotide sequence: TGTGCCAGCAGCTGGACTAGCGGGAACAATGAGCAGTTCTTC. The rearrangement links TRBV7-2 to TRBJ2-1, with TRBD2 identical over 12 bases. Germline CDR1 SGHTA, CDR2 FQGNSA. The length of the CDR3 is 14 residues. With 4 bases clipped from V and 5 bases from J, the junction kept 0 bases outside the gene matches.

This sequence joins TRBV5-6 and TRBJ2-3; D is perhaps TRBD1 (5 bases). CDR1 and CDR2 (germline): SGHDT, YYEEEE. The V and J ends lost 5 bases and 0 bases respectively, with 16 bases between them. The CDR3 is 16 residues long. This chain's CDR3 is CASSGAATRSTDTQYF. The CDR3 DNA is TGTGCCAGCAGTGGGGCGGCCACTCGGAGCACAGATACGCAGTATTTT.

The J gene is TRBJ1-1, the V gene TRBV28; perhaps TRBD1 as D (6 bases). V was pared by 6 bases and J by 4 bases, with 12 bases between. The CDR3 spans 13 residues. Germline V gene sequence: CDR1 MDHEN, CDR2 SYDVKM. The CDR3 DNA reads as TGTGCCAGCAGACCCGGAGGGGGCACTGAAGCTTTCTTT. Translation gives CASRPGGGTEAFF.

The chain employs TRBV6-1 and TRBJ2-1; 7 nucleotides match TRBD2. Germline V gives CDR1 MNHNS, CDR2 SASEGT. The CDR3 length is 15 residues. With V trimmed by 3 bases and J by 2 bases, 4 bases remained unmatched. In DNA form, the CDR3 reads TGTGCCAGCAGTGACCGGGAGGCCCCCTACAATGAGCAGTTCTTC. Its translation: CASSDREAPYNEQFF.

The chain has TRBV5-1 and TRBJ2-1; 9 positions agree with TRBD2. The CDR3 is made up of 15 amino acids. V trimming: 4 bases; J trimming: 0 bases; junction bases outside the gene matches: 2. The V gene's germline CDR1 is SGHRS and CDR2 YFSETQ. This CDR3 reads CASSDSGSSYNEQFF. As DNA, the CDR3 is TGCGCCAGCAGCGATAGCGGGAGCTCCTACAATGAGCAGTTCTTC.

J is TRBJ2-5 and V is TRBV15; D remains unclear. The CDR3 runs 14 residues. Trimming took 1 base from V and 4 from J, leaving 10 bases between them. Per germline, CDR1 LNHNV and CDR2 YYDKDF (reference sequence). As DNA, the CDR3 is TGTGCCACCAGCAGAGCAATGGCAACAGAGACCCAGTACTTC. This translates into CATSRAMATETQYF.

This chain links TRBV7-9 with TRBJ2-7, with D hard to call. The V end lost 2 bases, the J end lost 2 bases, and 13 bases lay between the germline ends. The CDR3 extends over 15 amino acids. Germline V CDR1 and CDR2: SEHNR, FQNEAQ (reference sequence). CDR3 residues: CASSLIGGTPYEQYF. The CDR3 DNA is TGTGCCAGCAGCTTAATAGGCGGAACCCCCTACGAGCAGTACTTC.